This TCR beta chain was sequenced in a study of blood T cell repertoires in COVID-19. At the level of the study: Researchers got acute and convalescent COVID-19 samples from the United States, Italy and Spain.

The repertoire was sequenced with immunoSEQ multiplex PCR; TCRdb's copy has only in-frame clones and lacks some. This sample yields about 250,000 clones, of which about 86% are seen a single time; approximately 4.4% belongs to the top ten. Germline CDR1 is KGHSY and CDR2 is FQNENV. The CDR3 totals 14 residues. V lost 4 bases and J lost 5, with 14 bases in between. What was sequenced was peripheral blood. V usage is TRBV16 and J usage is TRBJ2-5; tentatively, D is TRBD2 (6 bases). This receptor was taken from a man in his fifties or sixties with active or convalescent COVID-19. CDR3 residues: CASSLGRGGETQYF. CDR3 bases: TGTGCCAGCAGCCTGGGACGGGGAGGCGAGACCCAGTACTTC. The complete variable domain, with remaining parts taken from reference TRBV16 and TRBJ2-5, reads GEEVAQTPKHLVRGEGQKAKLYCAPIKGHSYVFWYQQVLKNEFKFLISFQNENVFDETGMPKERFSAKCLPNSPCSLEIQATKLEDSAVYFCASSLGRGGETQYFGPGTRLLVL.